The present entry profiles one TCR beta chain with its context. Its matching antigen is unknown. The sample comes from a study of cytomegalovirus exposure and HLA in healthy donors. Study summary: For the 300 to 400 genotyped donors, roughly 80% fell within the Caucasian-associated ancestry cluster. Study-wide results and caveats: Sequencing had likely introduced a cluster of highly shared sequence variants as an artifact. Earlier analysis yielded a pattern in which most TCR beta V segments were productive about 90% or about 30% of the time. The study flagged around 160 TCR beta chains as cytomegalovirus-associated.

The length of the CDR3 is 17 residues. Germline V lookup: CDR1 MNHNS, CDR2 SASEGT. V shed 1 base and J 3 bases; nucleotides not matched to a gene: 10. Primers included in the PCR were 60 Vbeta and 13 Jbeta primers. Profiled with immunoSEQ multiplex PCR; TCRdb holds only in-frame clones, not every one. In the table there are some 150,000 clones, around 62% of which are singletons. The gene calls are TRBV6-1 and TRBJ2-3; 7 nucleotides match TRBD1. The sequenced sample was PBMCs. The receptor was derived from a man in his forties or fifties in good health and CMV-seronegative. The CDR3 protein is CASSEEGQGEGTDTQYF. The CDR3 DNA is TGTGCCAGCAGTGAAGAAGGGCAGGGGGAAGGAACAGATACGCAGTATTTT.